This T cell receptor beta chain was recovered during a study of PD-1 blockade in classical Hodgkin lymphoma. Across the whole study: The nivolumab dose that patients received was 3 mg/kg, given intravenously every 2 weeks. General study results and limits: Undefined causes, possibly disease activity or prior therapy, underlie the repertoire differences.

This clone is deemed medium-sized. Its antigen remains unknown. Data came from immunoSEQ multiplex PCR; TCRdb stores just in-frame clones and leaves some out. This table has 25,000 or so clones, 71% appearing once. The germline V gene has CDR1 SGHAT and CDR2 FQNNGV. The CDR3 runs 15 residues. Trimming stripped 1 base from V and 0 bases from J, with 6 bases between. All the patients suffered relapse after autologous stem cell transplantation, and brentuximab vedotin exposure differed. The chain employs TRBV11-2 and TRBJ2-2, with D hard to call. The sample consisted of peripheral blood mononuclear cells (PBMCs), taken at baseline. The TCR comes from a human donor with classical Hodgkin lymphoma. The CDR3 region has the DNA TGTGCCAGCAGCTTAGTTGTGGCGAACACCGGGGAGCTGTTTTTT. Protein sequence: CASSLVVANTGELFF.